This T cell receptor beta chain was recorded in a study of CD8+ T cells in alopecia areata. Study-level background: Patients received oral tofacitinib, 5 to 10 mg twice daily, for moderate-to-severe alopecia areata.

There are 13 residues in the CDR3. Germline values: CDR1 SQVTM, CDR2 ANQGSEA. Trimming took 3 bases from V and 0 from J, leaving 8 bases between them. Punch biopsies of lesional scalp, plus peripheral blood, were taken from alopecia areata patients. About this clone itself: As yet, its antigen is unknown.

Broader study findings: Compared with normal scalp, lesional scalp had higher clonality and more expanded CD8+ clones.

Extraction and reverse transcription of RNA yielded cDNA as the sequencing template. Clones were read by immunoSEQ multiplex PCR, and TCRdb kept only the in-frame ones, dropping some. Of 140,000 or so clones listed, 40% to 65% were seen once; the top ten hold 0.99%. The rearrangement joins TRBV29-1 to TRBJ1-1, with TRBD1 as a possible D gene (5 bases). The sample in question was CD4+ T cells sorted from blood, obtained at week 0. This sequence was found in a human donor with alopecia areata. CDR3 DNA sequence: TGCAGCGTTGAGACAGTCATGAACACTGAAGCTTTCTTT. Protein product: CSVETVMNTEAFF.